This entry features one TCR beta chain sequence. Each diagnosis was determined on the basis of clinical symptoms, serum thyroxine, TRAb, thyroid ultrasound and orbital computed tomography. The data were taken from a study of Graves' ophthalmopathy and Graves' hyperthyroidism. RNA transcripts served as template for amplifying TCR beta CDR3 sequences. The first-round RT-PCR employed HTBI primers together with the Qiagen OneStep RT-PCR kit. A multiplex PCR was then performed as the second round. One entry per CDR3 protein, called by TCRdb with MiXCR from the multiplex PCR reads. The repertoire holds over a million distinct CDR3 sequences, with 35% to 40% as singletons. This CDR3 has 15 amino acids. The germline V and J ends were trimmed by 5 bases and 7 bases, with 15 bases remaining between them. Germline V gene data show CDR1 as SEHNR and CDR2 as FQNEAQ (reference sequence).

The sequencing sample was made of peripheral blood or thyroid tissue (not recorded which). This receptor was identified in an adult man with Graves' hyperthyroidism. The rearrangement joins TRBV7-9 to TRBJ1-6; D is perhaps TRBD1 (5 bases). This CDR3 reads CASSPEGRQNSPLHF. The CDR3 nucleotides read TGTGCCAGCAGCCCCGAGGGACGGCAAAATTCACCCCTCCACTTT.